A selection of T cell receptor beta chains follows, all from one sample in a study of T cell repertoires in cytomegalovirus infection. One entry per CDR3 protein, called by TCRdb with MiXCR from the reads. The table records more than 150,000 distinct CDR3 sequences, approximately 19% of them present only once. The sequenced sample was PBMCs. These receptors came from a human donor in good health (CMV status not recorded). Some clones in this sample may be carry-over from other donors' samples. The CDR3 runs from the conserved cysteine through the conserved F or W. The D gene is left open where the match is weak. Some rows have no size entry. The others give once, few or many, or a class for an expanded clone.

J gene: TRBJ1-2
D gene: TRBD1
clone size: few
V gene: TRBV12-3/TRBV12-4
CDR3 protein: CASSPGQGGGLYGYTF
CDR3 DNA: TGTGCCAGCAGCCCGGGACAGGGGGGGGGCCTCTATGGCTACACCTTC

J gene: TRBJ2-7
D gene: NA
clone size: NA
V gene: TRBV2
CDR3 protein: CASSEAPGSTYEQYF
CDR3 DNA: TGTGCCAGCAGTGAAGCCCCTGGCAGCACCTACGAGCAGTACTTC

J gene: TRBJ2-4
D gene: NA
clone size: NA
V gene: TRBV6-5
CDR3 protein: CASSYQVVGSPRGTKNIQYF
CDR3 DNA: TGTGCCAGCAGTTACCAGGTGGTCGGGTCCCCACGGGGAACCAAAAACATTCAGTACTTC

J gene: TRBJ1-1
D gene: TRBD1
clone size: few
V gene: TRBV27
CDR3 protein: CATNSRDRDTEAFF
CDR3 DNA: TGTGCCACCAATTCTCGGGACAGGGACACTGAAGCTTTCTTT

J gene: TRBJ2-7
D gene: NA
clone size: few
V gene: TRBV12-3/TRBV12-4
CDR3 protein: CASSFLRNSYEQYF
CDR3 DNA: TGTGCCAGCAGTTTTTTAAGAAACTCCTACGAGCAGTACTTC

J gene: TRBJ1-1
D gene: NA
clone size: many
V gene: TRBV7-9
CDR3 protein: CASRRGVNTEAFF
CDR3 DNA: TGTGCCAGTCGGCGGGGGGTGAACACTGAAGCTTTCTTT

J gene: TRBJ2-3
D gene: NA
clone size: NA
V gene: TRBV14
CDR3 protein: CANSQVGRGTDTQYF
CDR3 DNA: TGTGCCAACAGCCAAGTCGGGAGAGGGACAGATACGCAGTATTTT

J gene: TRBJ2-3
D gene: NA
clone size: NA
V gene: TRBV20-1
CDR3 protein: CSAQEGGSTDTQYF
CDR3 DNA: TGCAGTGCTCAAGAAGGGGGTAGCACAGATACGCAGTATTTT

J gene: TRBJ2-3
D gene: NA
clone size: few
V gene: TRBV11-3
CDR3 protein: CASSHPVSHTQYF
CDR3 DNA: TGTGCCAGCAGCCACCCAGTCTCACATACGCAGTATTTT

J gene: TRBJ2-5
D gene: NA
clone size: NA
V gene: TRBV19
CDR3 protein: CASSIGGLETQYF
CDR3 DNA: TGTGCCAGTAGTATCGGGGGGCTTGAGACCCAGTACTTC